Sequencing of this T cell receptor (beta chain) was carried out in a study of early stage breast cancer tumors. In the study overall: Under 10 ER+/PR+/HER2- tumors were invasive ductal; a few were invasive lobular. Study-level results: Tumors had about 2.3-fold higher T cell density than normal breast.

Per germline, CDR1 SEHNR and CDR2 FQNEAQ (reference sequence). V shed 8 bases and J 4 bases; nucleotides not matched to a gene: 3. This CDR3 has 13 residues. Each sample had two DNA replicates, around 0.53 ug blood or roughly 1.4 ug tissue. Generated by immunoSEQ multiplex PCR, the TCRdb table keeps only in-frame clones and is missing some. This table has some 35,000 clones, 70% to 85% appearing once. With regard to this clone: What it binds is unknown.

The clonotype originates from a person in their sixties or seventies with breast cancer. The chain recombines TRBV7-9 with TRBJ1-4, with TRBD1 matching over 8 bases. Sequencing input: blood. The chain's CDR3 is CASRQGFNEKLFF. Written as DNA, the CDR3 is TGTGCCAGCCGACAGGGGTTTAATGAAAAACTGTTTTTT.